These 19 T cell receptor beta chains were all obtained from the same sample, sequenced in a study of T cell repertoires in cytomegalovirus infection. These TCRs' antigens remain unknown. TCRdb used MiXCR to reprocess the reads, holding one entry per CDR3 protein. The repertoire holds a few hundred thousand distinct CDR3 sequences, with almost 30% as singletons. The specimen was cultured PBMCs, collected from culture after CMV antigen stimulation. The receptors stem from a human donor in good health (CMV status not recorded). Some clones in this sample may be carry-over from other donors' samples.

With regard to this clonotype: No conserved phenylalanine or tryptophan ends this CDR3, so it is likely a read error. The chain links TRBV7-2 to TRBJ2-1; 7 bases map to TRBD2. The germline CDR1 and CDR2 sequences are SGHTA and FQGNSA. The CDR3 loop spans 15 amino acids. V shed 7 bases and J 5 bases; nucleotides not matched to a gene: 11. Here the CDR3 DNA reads TGTGCCAGCACCCGCCACCGGGAGGCCCACAATGAGCAGTTCTTA. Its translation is CASTRHREAHNEQFL.

CDR3 sequence reads: CASSYLRGSTYEQYF. Written as DNA, the CDR3 is TGTGCCAGCAGTTACCTTAGAGGCTCAACCTACGAGCAGTACTTC. The V call is TRBV6-5, the J call TRBJ2-7; D gene uncertain. V was clipped by 2 bases and J by 2 bases, with 13 bases between them. CDR1 is MNHEY, CDR2 SVGAGI, per germline. The CDR3 extends over 15 amino acids.

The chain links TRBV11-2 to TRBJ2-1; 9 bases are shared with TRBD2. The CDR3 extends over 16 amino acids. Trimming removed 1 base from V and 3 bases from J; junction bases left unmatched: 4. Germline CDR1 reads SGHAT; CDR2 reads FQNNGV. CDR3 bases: TGTGCCAGCAGCTTAGTTCGCGGGAGGGGCTACAATGAGCAGTTCTTC. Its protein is CASSLVRGRGYNEQFF.

For the CDR3, the DNA is TGCAGTGTAGGGACCCGACAGGATTTAAACACTGAAGCTTTCTTT. It specifies CSVGTRQDLNTEAFF. This chain connects TRBV20-1 to TRBJ1-1; D may be TRBD1 (6 bases). Germline V CDR1 and CDR2: DFQATT, SNEGSKA (reference sequence). The V gene lost 7 bases and the J gene lost 2 bases, with 20 bases spanning the gap. The CDR3 sequence is 15 residues long.

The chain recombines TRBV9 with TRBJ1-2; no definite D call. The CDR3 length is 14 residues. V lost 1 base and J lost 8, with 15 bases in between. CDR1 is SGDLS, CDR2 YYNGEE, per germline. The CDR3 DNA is TGTGCCAGCAGCGTAAAGCCGGCGTCTTACGGCTACACCTTC. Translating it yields CASSVKPASYGYTF.

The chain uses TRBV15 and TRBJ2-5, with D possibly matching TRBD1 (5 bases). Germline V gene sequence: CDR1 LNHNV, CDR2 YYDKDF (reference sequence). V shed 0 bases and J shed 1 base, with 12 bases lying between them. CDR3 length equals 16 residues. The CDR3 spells CATSRDYQGGQETQYF. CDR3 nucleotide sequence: TGTGCCACCAGCAGAGATTATCAGGGTGGCCAAGAGACCCAGTACTTC.

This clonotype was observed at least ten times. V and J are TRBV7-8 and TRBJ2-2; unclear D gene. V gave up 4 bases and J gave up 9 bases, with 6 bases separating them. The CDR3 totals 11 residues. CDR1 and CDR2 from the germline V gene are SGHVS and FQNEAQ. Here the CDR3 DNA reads TGTGCCAGCAGCTCCTTAAGGGAGCTGTTTTTT. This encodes CASSSLRELFF.

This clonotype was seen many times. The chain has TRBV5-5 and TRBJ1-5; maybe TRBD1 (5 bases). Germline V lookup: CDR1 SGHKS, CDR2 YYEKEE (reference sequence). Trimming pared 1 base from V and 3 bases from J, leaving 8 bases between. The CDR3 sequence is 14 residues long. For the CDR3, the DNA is TGTGCCAGCAGCTTGTGGGGGACCAATCAGCCCCAGCATTTT. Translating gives CASSLWGTNQPQHF.

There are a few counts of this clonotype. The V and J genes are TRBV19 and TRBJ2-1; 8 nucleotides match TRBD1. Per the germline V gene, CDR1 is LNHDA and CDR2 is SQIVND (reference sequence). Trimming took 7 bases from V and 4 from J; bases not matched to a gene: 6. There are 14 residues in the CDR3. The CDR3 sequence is CASTSGQVYNEQFF. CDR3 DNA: TGTGCCAGTACCTCGGGACAGGTATACAATGAGCAGTTCTTC.

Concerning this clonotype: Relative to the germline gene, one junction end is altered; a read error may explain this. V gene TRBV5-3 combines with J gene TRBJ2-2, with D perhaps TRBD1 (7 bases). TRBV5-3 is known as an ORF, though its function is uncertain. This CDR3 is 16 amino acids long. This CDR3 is CASSFLQGRSTGELFF. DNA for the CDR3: TGTGCCAGCAGCTTTCTACAGGGGAGGAGCACCGGGGAGCTGTTTTTT.

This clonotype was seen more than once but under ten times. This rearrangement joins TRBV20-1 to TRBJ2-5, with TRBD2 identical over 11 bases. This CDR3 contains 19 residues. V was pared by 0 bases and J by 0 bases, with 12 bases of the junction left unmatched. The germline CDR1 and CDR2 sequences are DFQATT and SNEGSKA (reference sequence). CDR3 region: CSARDGWGSGGAYQETQYF. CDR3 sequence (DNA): TGCAGTGCTAGAGATGGCTGGGGTAGCGGGGGGGCGTACCAAGAGACCCAGTACTTC.

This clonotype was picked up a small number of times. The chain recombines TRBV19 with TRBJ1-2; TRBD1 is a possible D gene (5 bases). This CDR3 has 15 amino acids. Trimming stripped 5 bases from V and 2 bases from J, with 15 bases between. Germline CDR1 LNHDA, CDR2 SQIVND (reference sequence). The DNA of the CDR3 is TGTGCCAGTAGTCCACGAACGGGGCCCAACTATGGCTACACCTTC. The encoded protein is CASSPRTGPNYGYTF.

This CDR3 reads CASGFNRQWNTEAFF. In DNA, the CDR3 is TGTGCTAGTGGTTTCAACAGGCAATGGAACACTGAAGCTTTCTTT. This rearrangement joins TRBV12-5 to TRBJ1-1; weak D call: TRBD1 (5 bases). Per the germline V gene, CDR1 is LGHNT and CDR2 is FRNRAP. V was cut by 3 bases and J by 1 base, with 12 bases left in between. The CDR3 spans 15 residues.

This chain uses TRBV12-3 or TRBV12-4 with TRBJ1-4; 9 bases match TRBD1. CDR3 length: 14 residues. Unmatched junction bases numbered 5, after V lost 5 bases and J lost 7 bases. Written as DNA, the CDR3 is TGTGCCAGCAGTACAGGGGGCGGGGGTGAAAAACTGTTTTTT. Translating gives CASSTGGGGEKLFF.

The chain's CDR3 is CASSRGSKWVLDGSYNEQFF. CDR3 nucleotides: TGTGCCAGCAGTCGCGGGAGTAAGTGGGTTCTGGATGGGTCATACAATGAGCAGTTCTTC. V usage is TRBV28 and J usage is TRBJ2-1; TRBD2 agrees at 7 bases. The CDR3 covers 20 residues. Per germline, CDR1 MDHEN and CDR2 SYDVKM. V dropped 5 bases and J dropped 4; count of bases not matched to a gene: 23. The full variable domain, completed using reference TRBV28 and TRBJ2-1, is DVKVTQSSRYLVKRTGEKVFLECVQDMDHENMFWYRQDPGLGLRLIYFSYDVKMKEKGDIPEGYSVSREKKERFSLILESASTNQTSMYLCASSRGSKWVLDGSYNEQFFGPGTRLTVL.

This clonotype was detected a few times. The CDR3 loop is CSARGDWYNEQFF. As DNA, the CDR3 is TGCAGTGCTAGAGGGGACTGGTACAATGAGCAGTTCTTC. The chain is built from TRBV20-1 and TRBJ2-1; D perhaps matches TRBD2 (6 bases). CDR1 is DFQATT and CDR2 is SNEGSKA in the germline V gene (reference sequence). The CDR3 loop spans 13 amino acids. V lost 1 base to trimming and J lost 4 bases, with 8 bases between them.

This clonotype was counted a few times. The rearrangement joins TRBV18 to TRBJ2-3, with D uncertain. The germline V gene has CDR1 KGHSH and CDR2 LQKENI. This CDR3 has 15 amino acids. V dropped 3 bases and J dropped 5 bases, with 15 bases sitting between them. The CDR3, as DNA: TGTGCCAGCTCACCCGATACTGGGCTGGGAGATACGCAGTATTTT. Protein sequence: CASSPDTGLGDTQYF. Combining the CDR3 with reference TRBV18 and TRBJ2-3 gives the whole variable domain NAGVMQNPRHLVRRRGQEARLRCSPMKGHSHVYWYRQLPEEGLKFMVYLQKENIIDESGMPKERFSAEFPKEGPSILRIQQVVRGDSAAYFCASSPDTGLGDTQYFGPGTRLTVL.

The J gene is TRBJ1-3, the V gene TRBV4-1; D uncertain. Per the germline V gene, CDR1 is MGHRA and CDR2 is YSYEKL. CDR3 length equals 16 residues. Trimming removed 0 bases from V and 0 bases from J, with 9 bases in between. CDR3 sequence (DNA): TGCGCCAGCAGCCAAGATCAACAAGTCTCTGGAAACACCATATATTTT. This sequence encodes CASSQDQQVSGNTIYF.

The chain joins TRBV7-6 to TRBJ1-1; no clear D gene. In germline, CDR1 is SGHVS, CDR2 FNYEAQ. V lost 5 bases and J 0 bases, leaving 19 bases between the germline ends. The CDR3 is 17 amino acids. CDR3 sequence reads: CASSLDPSGGLNTEAFF. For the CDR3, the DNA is TGTGCCAGCAGCCTAGATCCGTCGGGCGGCCTGAACACTGAAGCTTTCTTT.